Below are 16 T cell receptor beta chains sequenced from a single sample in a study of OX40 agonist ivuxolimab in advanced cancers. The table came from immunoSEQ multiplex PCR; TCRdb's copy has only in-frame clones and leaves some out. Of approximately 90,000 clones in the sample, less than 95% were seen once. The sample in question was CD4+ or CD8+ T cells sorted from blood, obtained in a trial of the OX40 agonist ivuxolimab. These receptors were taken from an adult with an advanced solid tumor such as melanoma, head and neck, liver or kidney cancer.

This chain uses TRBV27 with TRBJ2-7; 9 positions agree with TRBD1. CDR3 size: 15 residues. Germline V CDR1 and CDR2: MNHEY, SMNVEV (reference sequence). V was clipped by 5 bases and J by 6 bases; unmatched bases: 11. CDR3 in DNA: TGTGCCAGCAGTGACTTCCCGGGACAGGGCCTCGAGCAGTACTTC. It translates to CASSDFPGQGLEQYF.

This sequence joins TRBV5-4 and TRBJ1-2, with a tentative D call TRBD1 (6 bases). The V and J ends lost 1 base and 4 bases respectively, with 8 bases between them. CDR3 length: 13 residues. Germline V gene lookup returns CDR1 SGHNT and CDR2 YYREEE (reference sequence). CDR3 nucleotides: TGTGCCAGCAGCTTGAGGGGGGTCTATGGCTACACCTTC. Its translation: CASSLRGVYGYTF.

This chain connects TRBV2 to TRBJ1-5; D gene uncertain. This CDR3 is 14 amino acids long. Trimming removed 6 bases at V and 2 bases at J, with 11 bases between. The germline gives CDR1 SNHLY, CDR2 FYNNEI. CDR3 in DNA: TGTGCCAGCAGCCCTTTTGGGGGCAATCAGCCCCAGCATTTT. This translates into CASSPFGGNQPQHF.

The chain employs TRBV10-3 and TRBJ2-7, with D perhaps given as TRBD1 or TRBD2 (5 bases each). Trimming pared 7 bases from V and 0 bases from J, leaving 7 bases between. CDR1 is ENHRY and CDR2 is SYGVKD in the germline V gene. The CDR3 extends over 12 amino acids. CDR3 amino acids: CAINGGSYEQYF. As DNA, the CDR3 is TGTGCCATCAATGGGGGCTCCTACGAGCAGTACTTC.

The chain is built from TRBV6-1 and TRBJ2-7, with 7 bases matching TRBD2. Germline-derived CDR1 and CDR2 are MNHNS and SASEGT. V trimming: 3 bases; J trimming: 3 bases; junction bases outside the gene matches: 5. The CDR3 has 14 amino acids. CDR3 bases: TGTGCCAGCAGTGAGGGCGGGAGACTCTACGAGCAGTACTTC. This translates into CASSEGGRLYEQYF.

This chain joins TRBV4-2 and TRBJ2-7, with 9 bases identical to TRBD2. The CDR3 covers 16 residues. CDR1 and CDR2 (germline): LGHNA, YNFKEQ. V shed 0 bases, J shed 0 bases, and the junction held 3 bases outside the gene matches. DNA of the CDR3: TGTGCCAGCAGCCAAGAACTGGGACTAGCCTCCTACGAGCAGTACTTC. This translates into CASSQELGLASYEQYF.

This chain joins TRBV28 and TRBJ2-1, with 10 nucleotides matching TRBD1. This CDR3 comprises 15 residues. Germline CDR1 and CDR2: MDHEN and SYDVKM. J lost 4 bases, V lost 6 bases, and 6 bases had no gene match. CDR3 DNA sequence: TGTGCCAGCAGCCGAGGGACAGGGGAATACAATGAGCAGTTCTTC. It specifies CASSRGTGEYNEQFF.

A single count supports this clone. As DNA, the CDR3 is TGCGCCAGCAGCAAGGGACAGGGAGGAACTAATGAAAAACTGTTTTTT. It codes for CASSKGQGGTNEKLFF. The chain joins TRBV5-1 to TRBJ1-4; the match to TRBD1 covers 9 bases. The CDR3 length is 16 residues. Germline V CDR1 and CDR2: SGHRS, YFSETQ. V trimming: 4 bases; J trimming: 1 base; junction bases outside the gene matches: 5.

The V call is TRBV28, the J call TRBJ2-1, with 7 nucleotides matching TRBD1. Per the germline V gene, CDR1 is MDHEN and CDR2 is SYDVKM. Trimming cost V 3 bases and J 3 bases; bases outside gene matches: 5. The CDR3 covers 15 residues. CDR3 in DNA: TGTGCCAGCAGTTTTTGGACAGGCGACTACAATGAGCAGTTCTTC. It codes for CASSFWTGDYNEQFF.

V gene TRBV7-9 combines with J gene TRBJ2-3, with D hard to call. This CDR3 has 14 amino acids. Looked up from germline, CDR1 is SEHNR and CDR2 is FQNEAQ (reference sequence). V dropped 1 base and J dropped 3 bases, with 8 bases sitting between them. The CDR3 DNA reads TGTGCCAGCAGCTTAGGTACACTTACAGATACGCAGTATTTT. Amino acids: CASSLGTLTDTQYF.

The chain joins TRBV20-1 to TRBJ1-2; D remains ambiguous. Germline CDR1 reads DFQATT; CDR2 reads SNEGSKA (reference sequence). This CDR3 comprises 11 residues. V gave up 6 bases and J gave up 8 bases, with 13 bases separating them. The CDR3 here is CSAAWAGGYTF. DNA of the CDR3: TGCAGTGCCGCATGGGCGGGAGGCTACACCTTC.

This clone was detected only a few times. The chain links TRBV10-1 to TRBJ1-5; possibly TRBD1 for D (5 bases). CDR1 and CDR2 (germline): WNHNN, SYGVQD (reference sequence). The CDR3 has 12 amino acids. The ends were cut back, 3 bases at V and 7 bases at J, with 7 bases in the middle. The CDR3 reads CASSDRDQPQHF. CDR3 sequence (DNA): TGCGCCAGCAGTGACAGGGACCAGCCCCAGCATTTT.

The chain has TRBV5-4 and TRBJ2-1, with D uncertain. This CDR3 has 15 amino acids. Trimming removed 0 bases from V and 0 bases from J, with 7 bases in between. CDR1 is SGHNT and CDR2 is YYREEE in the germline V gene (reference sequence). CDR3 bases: TGTGCCAGCAGCTTGGGTCAAAGCTCCTACAATGAGCAGTTCTTC. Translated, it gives CASSLGQSSYNEQFF.

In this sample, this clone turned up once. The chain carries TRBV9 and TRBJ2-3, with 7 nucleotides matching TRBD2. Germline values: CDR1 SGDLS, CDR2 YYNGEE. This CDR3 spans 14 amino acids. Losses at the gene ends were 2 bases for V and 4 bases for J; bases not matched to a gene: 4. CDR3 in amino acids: CASSVAGVADTQYF. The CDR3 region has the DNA TGTGCCAGCAGCGTCGCGGGAGTGGCAGATACGCAGTATTTT. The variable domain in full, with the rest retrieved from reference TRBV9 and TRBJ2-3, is DSGVTQTPKHLITATGQRVTLRCSPRSGDLSVYWYQQSLDQGLQFLIQYYNGEERAKGNILERFSAQQFPDLHSELNLSSLELGDSALYFCASSVAGVADTQYFGPGTRLTVL.

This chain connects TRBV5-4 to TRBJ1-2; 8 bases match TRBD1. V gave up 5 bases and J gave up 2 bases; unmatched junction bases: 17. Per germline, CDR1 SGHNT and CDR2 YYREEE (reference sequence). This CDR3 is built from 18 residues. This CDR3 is CASRSGQGEFGSNYGYTF. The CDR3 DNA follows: TGTGCCAGCAGATCCGGACAGGGAGAATTCGGATCCAACTATGGCTACACCTTC.

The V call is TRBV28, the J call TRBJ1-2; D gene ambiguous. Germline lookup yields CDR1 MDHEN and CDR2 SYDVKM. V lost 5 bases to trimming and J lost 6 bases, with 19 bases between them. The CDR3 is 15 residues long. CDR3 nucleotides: TGTGCCAGCAGTATTGATCCGAGTCACCCCAATGGCTACACCTTC. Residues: CASSIDPSHPNGYTF.